The subject of this entry is one T cell receptor (beta chain). Its antigen is not identified. Extracted from the samples, RNA was reverse transcribed into cDNA to serve as the sequencing template. The assay was immunoSEQ multiplex PCR, and TCRdb's table has in-frame clones only and misses some. The table records 150,000 to 200,000 clones, 45% to 60% of them present only once. This specimen comes from a study of CD8+ T cells in alopecia areata. Study findings and constraints: Compared with normal scalp, lesional scalp had higher clonality and more expanded CD8+ clones. Sharing of TCRs across patients appeared less clear than in mice, possibly for HLA-related reasons.

This CDR3 is 16 amino acids long. Between the trimmed V and J ends, which lost 3 bases and 7 bases, there was a span of 19 bases. CDR1 MGHRA and CDR2 YSYEKL come from the germline V gene. The chain couples TRBV4-1 to TRBJ2-1; D is possibly TRBD1 or TRBD2 (5 bases each). What was sequenced was CD4+ T cells sorted from blood. The TCR originated in a human donor in good health. The CDR3 loop is CASSHGTGNSRNEQFF. In DNA, the CDR3 is TGCGCCAGCAGCCACGGGACCGGGAACAGCCGGAATGAGCAGTTCTTC.